This entry features one TCR beta chain sequence. The data were obtained in a study of blood T cells in healthy people across ages. V was pared by 3 bases and J by 4 bases, with 12 bases between. This CDR3 is built from 15 residues. The germline V gene has CDR1 LGHDT and CDR2 YNNKEL (reference sequence). The donors, all healthy, were Caucasians living in Russia, aged about 6 to 100. PCR was performed a second time for roughly 7 to 11 cycles using a sample-barcoded 5' primer and a J-beta primer mix. Tags on each cDNA molecule came from a template-switch adaptor with 12 random nucleotides. TCRdb reprocessed the 5' RACE reads with MiXCR, giving one entry per CDR3 protein. The table records some 850,000 distinct CDR3 sequences, about a quarter of them present only once. The sample was also linked to a second study, of T cells of mothers and their children. In that study: During the second PCR, the M1S primer introduced sample barcodes along with 2-4 random nucleotides. Researchers found no T cell clones that were persistent and microchimeric.

The V and J genes are TRBV3-1 and TRBJ2-2; D unresolved. This receptor was obtained from a boy aged 10-17 years in good health. Material: blood. The DNA of the CDR3 is TGTGCCAGCAGCCACAAAGCCAAGACCACCGGGGAGCTGTTTTTT. This sequence encodes CASSHKAKTTGELFF.